The 15 T cell receptor beta chains presented below share a single source sample, sequenced in a study of T-cell memory formation after mild COVID-19. TCRdb called the 5' RACE reads again in MiXCR, with one record for every CDR3 protein. The table lists hundreds of thousands of distinct CDR3 sequences, roughly 22% of them singletons. The source material was PBMCs or a T cell subset sorted from them (not recorded which). The receptors originated from an adult woman who had mild COVID-19 (a few samples of this study predate the infection). Cell type and time point are not known.

Of note for this clonotype: An end of the junction does not agree with germline; a read error may underlie this. This chain links TRBV7-6 with TRBJ1-1; no reliable D call. This CDR3 has 14 amino acids. CDR1 SGHVS and CDR2 FNYEAQ come from the germline V gene. The CDR3 sequence: CDSSSGTGYTEAFF. The DNA for the CDR3 is TGTGACAGCAGCTCAGGAACGGGGTACACTGAAGCTTTCTTT.

This clonotype was counted a single time. The J gene is TRBJ2-7, the V gene TRBV7-8; TRBD2 is a possible D gene (5 bases). The germline gives CDR1 SGHVS, CDR2 FQNEAQ. V was trimmed by 4 bases and J by 5 bases, leaving 15 bases between them. There are 14 residues in the CDR3. The CDR3 loop is CASSWVGIKDEQYF. The CDR3 DNA follows: TGTGCCAGCAGCTGGGTCGGGATTAAGGACGAGCAGTACTTC. Full variable domain (rest looked up from reference TRBV7-8 and TRBJ2-7): GAGVSQSPRYKVAKRGQDVALRCDPISGHVSLFWYQQALGQGPEFLTYFQNEAQLDKSGLPSDRFFAERPEGSVSTLKIQRTQQEDSAVYLCASSWVGIKDEQYFGPGTRLTVT.

V gene TRBV4-1 combines with J gene TRBJ2-2; tentatively, D is TRBD2 (6 bases). V lost 2 bases to trimming and J lost 7 bases, with 17 bases between them. CDR3 length: 16 residues. CDR1 and CDR2 (germline): MGHRA, YSYEKL. CDR3 sequence reads: CASSQLTRKRGGELFF. The CDR3 DNA reads as TGCGCCAGCAGCCAACTGACTAGGAAGAGGGGCGGGGAGCTGTTTTTT.

The gene calls are TRBV6-1 and TRBJ2-1; D call uncertain. Germline V gene lookup returns CDR1 MNHNS and CDR2 SASEGT. The V and J ends lost 4 bases and 4 bases respectively, with 14 bases between them. The CDR3 loop spans 15 amino acids. CDR3 DNA: TGTGCCAGCAGTGGAGCAGCAGGCTGGTACAATGAGCAGTTCTTC. This gives the protein CASSGAAGWYNEQFF.

The chain couples TRBV9 to TRBJ1-1, with TRBD1 as a possible D gene (6 bases). Per germline, CDR1 SGDLS and CDR2 YYNGEE. The CDR3 length is 14 residues. V lost 3 bases and J lost 1, with 10 bases in between. The CDR3 DNA reads TGTGCCAGCAGCGCACAGACAGGGAACACTGAAGCTTTCTTT. This encodes CASSAQTGNTEAFF. The full variable domain, its missing parts supplied by reference TRBV9 and TRBJ1-1, is DSGVTQTPKHLITATGQRVTLRCSPRSGDLSVYWYQQSLDQGLQFLIQYYNGEERAKGNILERFSAQQFPDLHSELNLSSLELGDSALYFCASSAQTGNTEAFFGQGTRLTVV.

This clonotype turned up a few times. The V call is TRBV24-1, the J call TRBJ2-7; tentatively, D is TRBD1 (6 bases). Germline loops: CDR1 KGHDR, CDR2 SFDVKD. V was clipped by 5 bases and J by 4 bases, with 17 bases between them. The CDR3 extends over 15 amino acids. The CDR3 here is CATSAQQGSSYEQYF. The CDR3 DNA is TGTGCCACCAGTGCTCAACAGGGATCCTCATACGAGCAGTACTTC.

V usage is TRBV24-1 and J usage is TRBJ2-2; no reliable D call. V shed 7 bases and J shed 2 bases, with 16 bases lying between them. This CDR3 has 16 residues. CDR1 is KGHDR and CDR2 is SFDVKD in the germline V gene. The CDR3 DNA reads as TGTGCCACCAGGGTTTCGTGGGCAGCCAACACCGGGGAGCTGTTTTTT. Translating gives CATRVSWAANTGELFF.

This clonotype was recorded a few times. This sequence joins TRBV6-1 and TRBJ1-3; D remains ambiguous. V was cut by 1 base and J by 0 bases, with 7 bases left in between. This CDR3 is built from 15 residues. CDR1 and CDR2 from the germline V gene are MNHNS and SASEGT. This CDR3 is CASSEVGSSGNTIYF. The CDR3 nucleotides read TGTGCCAGCAGTGAAGTAGGGAGCTCTGGAAACACCATATATTTT.

CDR3 in DNA: TGTGCCAGCAGCCAAGGACTAGCCGTCTACAATGAGCAGTTCTTC. Translating gives CASSQGLAVYNEQFF. The chain employs TRBV14 and TRBJ2-1; the match to TRBD2 covers 7 bases. The CDR3 has 15 residues. The ends lost 1 base at V and 3 bases at J; junction bases unmatched: 3. Germline values: CDR1 SGHDN, CDR2 FVKESK.

This clonotype was counted a few times. CDR3 nucleotides: TGCAGCGTTGGGCAGGGCTCTAACTATGGCTACACCTTC. It is translated as CSVGQGSNYGYTF. The rearrangement links TRBV29-1 to TRBJ1-2, with D possibly being TRBD1 (5 bases). V lost 4 bases and J 0 bases, leaving 9 bases between the germline ends. The length of the CDR3 is 13 residues. Per the germline V gene, CDR1 is SQVTM and CDR2 is ANQGSEA. Combining the CDR3 with reference TRBV29-1 and TRBJ1-2 gives the whole variable domain SAVISQKPSRDICQRGTSLTIQCQVDSQVTMMFWYRQQPGQSLTLIATANQGSEATYESGFVIDKFPISRPNLTFSTLTVSNMSPEDSSIYLCSVGQGSNYGYTFGSGTRLTVV.

In this sample, this clonotype turned up a few times. This chain links TRBV5-1 with TRBJ1-2; 11 nucleotides agree with TRBD1. The CDR3 runs to 14 residues. Trimming cost V 7 bases and J 6 bases; bases outside gene matches: 8. The germline CDR1 and CDR2 sequences are SGHRS and YFSETQ. The CDR3 DNA sequence: TGCGCCAGCTCTCGGGACAGGGGGTCGAATGGCTACACCTTC. Translating it yields CASSRDRGSNGYTF.

This clonotype was counted a few times. The chain couples TRBV5-6 to TRBJ2-1; TRBD2 might be the D (6 bases). The CDR3 contains 17 residues. Germline lookup yields CDR1 SGHDT and CDR2 YYEEEE. V lost 0 bases and J 7 bases, leaving 20 bases between the germline ends. The CDR3 DNA reads TGTGCCAGCAGCTTGGCTGGGTCAGCTTCAGGGAGGAATGAGCAGTTCTTC. Translating gives CASSLAGSASGRNEQFF.

V gene TRBV24-1 combines with J gene TRBJ2-1; D unclear. The germline V and J ends were trimmed by 1 base and 5 bases, with 8 bases remaining between them. The germline CDR1 and CDR2 sequences are KGHDR and SFDVKD. CDR3 length: 14 amino acids. In DNA form, the CDR3 reads TGTGCCACCAGTGATTTAGCAGATAACAATGAGCAGTTCTTC. Its translation: CATSDLADNNEQFF.

This rearrangement joins TRBV12-3 or TRBV12-4 to TRBJ2-7, with TRBD2 matching over 13 bases. The CDR3 covers 15 residues. J lost 3 bases, V lost 6 bases, and 5 bases had no gene match. Here the CDR3 reads CASRPLAGGSYEQYF. CDR3 coding DNA: TGTGCCAGCAGGCCACTAGCGGGAGGGAGCTACGAGCAGTACTTC.

This clonotype was recorded at least ten times. J is TRBJ2-1 and V is TRBV5-1, with 9 bases matching TRBD1. This CDR3 has 14 residues. J was trimmed by 2 bases and V by 5 bases; bases with no gene match: 2. Germline assignment: CDR1 SGHRS and CDR2 YFSETQ. In nucleotides, the CDR3 is TGCGCCAGCAGAGGACAGGGGCCCTACAATGAGCAGTTCTTC. Amino acid sequence: CASRGQGPYNEQFF.